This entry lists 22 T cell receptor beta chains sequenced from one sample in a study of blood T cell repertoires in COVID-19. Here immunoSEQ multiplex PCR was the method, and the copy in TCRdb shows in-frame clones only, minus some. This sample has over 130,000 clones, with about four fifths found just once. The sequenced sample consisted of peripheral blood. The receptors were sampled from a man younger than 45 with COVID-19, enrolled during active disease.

CDR3: CASSEAGGAQGNIQYF. The CDR3 region has the DNA TGTGCCAGCAGTGAAGCAGGGGGGGCTCAGGGAAACATTCAGTACTTC. The chain has TRBV6-1 and TRBJ2-4; possibly TRBD2 for D (7 bases). V was pared by 0 bases and J by 6 bases, with 15 bases between. Germline lookup yields CDR1 MNHNS and CDR2 SASEGT. CDR3 length equals 16 residues.

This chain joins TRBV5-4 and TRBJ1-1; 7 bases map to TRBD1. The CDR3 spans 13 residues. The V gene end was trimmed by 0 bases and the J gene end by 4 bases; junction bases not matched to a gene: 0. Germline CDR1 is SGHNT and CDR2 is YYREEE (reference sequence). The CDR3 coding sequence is TGTGCCAGCAGCTTGGACAGGGGCACTGAAGCTTTCTTT. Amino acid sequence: CASSLDRGTEAFF.

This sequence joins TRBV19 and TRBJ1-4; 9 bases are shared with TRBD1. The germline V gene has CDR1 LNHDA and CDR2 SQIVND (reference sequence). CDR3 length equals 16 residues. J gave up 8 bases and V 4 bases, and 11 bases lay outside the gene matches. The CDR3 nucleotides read TGTGCCAGTAGTAGCCCGGGACAGGGATTCGGCGAAAAACTGTTTTTT. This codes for CASSSPGQGFGEKLFF.

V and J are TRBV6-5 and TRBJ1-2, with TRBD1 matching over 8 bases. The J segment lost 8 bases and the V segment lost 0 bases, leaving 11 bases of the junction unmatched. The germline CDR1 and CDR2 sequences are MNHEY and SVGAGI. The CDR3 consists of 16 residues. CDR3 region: CASSYSPQGAKRGYTF. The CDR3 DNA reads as TGTGCCAGCAGTTACTCCCCCCAGGGGGCTAAGAGAGGCTACACCTTC.

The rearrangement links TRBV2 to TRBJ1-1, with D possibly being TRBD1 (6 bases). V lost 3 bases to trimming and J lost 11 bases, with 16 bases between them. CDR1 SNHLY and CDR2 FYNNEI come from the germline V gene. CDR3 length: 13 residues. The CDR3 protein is CASSDNRESGAFF. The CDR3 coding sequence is TGTGCCAGCAGTGACAACAGGGAATCCGGGGCTTTCTTT.

Written as DNA, the CDR3 is TGTGCCAGTAGCCGACTAGCGGGAGGGGGTGAGCAGTTCTTC. It specifies CASSRLAGGGEQFF. The rearrangement uses TRBV19 and TRBJ2-1, with 14 bases lining up with TRBD2. The CDR3 runs 14 residues. Germline CDR1 reads LNHDA; CDR2 reads SQIVND (reference sequence). V dropped 6 bases and J dropped 9; count of bases not matched to a gene: 4. Complete variable domain (other parts from reference TRBV19 and TRBJ2-1): DGGITQSPKYLFRKEGQNVTLSCEQNLNHDAMYWYRQDPGQGLRLIYYSQIVNDFQKGDIAEGYSVSREKKESFPLTVTSAQKNPTAFYLCASSRLAGGGEQFFGPGTRLTVL.

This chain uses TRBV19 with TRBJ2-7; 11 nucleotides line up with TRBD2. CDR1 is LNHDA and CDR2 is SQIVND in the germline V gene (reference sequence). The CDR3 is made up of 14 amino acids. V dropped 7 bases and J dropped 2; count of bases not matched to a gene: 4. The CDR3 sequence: CASTKTSGAYEQYF. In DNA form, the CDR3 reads TGTGCCAGTACCAAGACTAGCGGGGCCTACGAGCAGTACTTC.

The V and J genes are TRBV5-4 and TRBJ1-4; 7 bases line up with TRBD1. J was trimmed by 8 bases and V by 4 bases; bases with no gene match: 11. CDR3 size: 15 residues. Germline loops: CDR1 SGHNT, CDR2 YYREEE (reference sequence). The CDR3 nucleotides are TGTGCCAGCAGCGTAAGACAGGGTTTTTGGGAAAAACTGTTTTTT. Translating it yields CASSVRQGFWEKLFF.

CDR3 DNA sequence: TGCGCCAGCAGCTTGGTGGGCAGGGGGCCGGATGGCTACACCTTC. This encodes CASSLVGRGPDGYTF. The V call is TRBV5-1, the J call TRBJ1-2; 8 positions agree with TRBD1. Losses at the gene ends were 0 bases for V and 6 bases for J; bases not matched to a gene: 7. The CDR3 is 15 residues long. Germline lookup yields CDR1 SGHRS and CDR2 YFSETQ.

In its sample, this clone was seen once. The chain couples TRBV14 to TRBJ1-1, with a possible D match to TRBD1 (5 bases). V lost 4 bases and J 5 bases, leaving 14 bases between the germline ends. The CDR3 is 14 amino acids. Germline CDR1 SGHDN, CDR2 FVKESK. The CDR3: CASSRSSGGTEAFF. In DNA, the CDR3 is TGTGCCAGCAGCCGCTCTAGCGGGGGGACTGAAGCTTTCTTT.

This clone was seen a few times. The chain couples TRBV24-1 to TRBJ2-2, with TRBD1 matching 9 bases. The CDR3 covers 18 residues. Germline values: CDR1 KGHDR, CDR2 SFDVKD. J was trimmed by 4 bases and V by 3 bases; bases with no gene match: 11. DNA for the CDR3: TGTGCCACCAGTGATGCCTGGCCGGGACAGGGTCCCACCGGGGAGCTGTTTTTT. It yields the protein CATSDAWPGQGPTGELFF.

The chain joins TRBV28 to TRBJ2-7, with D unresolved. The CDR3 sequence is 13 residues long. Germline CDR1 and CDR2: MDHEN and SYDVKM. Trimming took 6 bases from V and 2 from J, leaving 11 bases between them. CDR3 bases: TGTGCCAGCAGACCCGACGGAGCCTACGAGCAGTACTTC. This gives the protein CASRPDGAYEQYF.

CDR3 DNA: TGTCTCGGACTGGGGAAGGAAAATGAAAAACTGTTTTTT. It encodes CLGLGKENEKLFF. The chain couples TRBV30 to TRBJ1-4, with D uncertain. Germline V gene data show CDR1 as GTSNPN and CDR2 as SVGIG (reference sequence). This CDR3 spans 13 amino acids.

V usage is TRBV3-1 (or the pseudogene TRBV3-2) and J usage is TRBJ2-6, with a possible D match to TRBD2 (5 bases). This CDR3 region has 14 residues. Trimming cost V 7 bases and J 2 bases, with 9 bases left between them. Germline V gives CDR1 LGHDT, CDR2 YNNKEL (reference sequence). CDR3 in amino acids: CASTPRAGANVLTF. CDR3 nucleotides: TGTGCCAGCACACCGAGGGCTGGGGCCAACGTCCTGACTTTC.

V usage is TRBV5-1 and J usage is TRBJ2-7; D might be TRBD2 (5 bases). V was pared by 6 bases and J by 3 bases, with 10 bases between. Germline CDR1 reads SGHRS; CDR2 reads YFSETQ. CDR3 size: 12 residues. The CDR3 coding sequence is TGCGCCAGCACCCGGGATGGCTACGAGCAGTACTTC. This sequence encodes CASTRDGYEQYF.

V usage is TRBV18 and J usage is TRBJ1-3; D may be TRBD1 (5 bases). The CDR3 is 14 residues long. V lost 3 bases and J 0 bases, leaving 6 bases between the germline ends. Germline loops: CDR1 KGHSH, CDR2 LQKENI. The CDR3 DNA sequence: TGTGCCAGCTCACCCCAGGGCTCTGGAAACACCATATATTTT. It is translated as CASSPQGSGNTIYF.

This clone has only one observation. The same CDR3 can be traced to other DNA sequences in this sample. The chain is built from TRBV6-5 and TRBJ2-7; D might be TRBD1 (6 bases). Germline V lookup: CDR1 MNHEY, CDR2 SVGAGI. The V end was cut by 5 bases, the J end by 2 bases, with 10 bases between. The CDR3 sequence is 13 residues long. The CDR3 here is CASSPGQTYEQYF. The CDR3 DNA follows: TGTGCCAGCAGTCCGGGACAAACCTACGAGCAGTACTTC.

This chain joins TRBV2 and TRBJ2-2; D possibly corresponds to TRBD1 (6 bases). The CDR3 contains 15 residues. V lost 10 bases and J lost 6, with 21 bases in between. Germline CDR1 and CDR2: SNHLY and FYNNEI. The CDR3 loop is CATKGLTGSPGELFF. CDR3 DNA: TGTGCCACCAAGGGGCTAACAGGGTCTCCCGGGGAGCTGTTTTTT.

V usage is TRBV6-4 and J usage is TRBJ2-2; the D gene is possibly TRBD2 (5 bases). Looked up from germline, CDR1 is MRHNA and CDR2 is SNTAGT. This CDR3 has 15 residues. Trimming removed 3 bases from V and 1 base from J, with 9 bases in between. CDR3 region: CASSERALNTGELFF. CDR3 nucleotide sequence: TGTGCCAGCAGTGAGCGGGCTCTGAACACCGGGGAGCTGTTTTTT.

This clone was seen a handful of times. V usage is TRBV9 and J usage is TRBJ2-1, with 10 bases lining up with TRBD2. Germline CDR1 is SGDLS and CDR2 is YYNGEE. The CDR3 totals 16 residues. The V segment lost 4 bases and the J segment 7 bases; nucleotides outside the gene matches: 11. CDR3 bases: TGTGCCAGCAGCCGCCTAGCGGGAGCCTATGGGAATGAGCAGTTCTTC. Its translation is CASSRLAGAYGNEQFF.

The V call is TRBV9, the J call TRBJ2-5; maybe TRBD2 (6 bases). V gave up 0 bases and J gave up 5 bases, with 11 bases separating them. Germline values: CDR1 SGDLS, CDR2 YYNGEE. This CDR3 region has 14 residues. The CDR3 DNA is TGTGCCAGCAGCGTAGGCGGGGTCCGGGAGACCCAGTACTTC. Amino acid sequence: CASSVGGVRETQYF.

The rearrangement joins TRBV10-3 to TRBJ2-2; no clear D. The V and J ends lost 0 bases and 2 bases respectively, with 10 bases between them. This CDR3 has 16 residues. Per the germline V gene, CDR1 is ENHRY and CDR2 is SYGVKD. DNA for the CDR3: TGTGCCATCAGTGAGTCTGGCGGAAACAACACCGGGGAGCTGTTTTTT. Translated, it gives CAISESGGNNTGELFF.